This T cell receptor (beta chain) was identified in a study of T cells in Graves' hyperthyroidism and ophthalmopathy. General observations from the study: Most clonotypes expanded in the thyroid (above 0.001) were also present in blood.

Regions amplified from RNA transcripts were the TCR beta CDR3 regions. An initial round of RT-PCR targeting the TCR CDR3 relied on the HTBI primer set. Using its own MiXCR run on the multiplex PCR reads, TCRdb lists one record per CDR3 protein. The sample has 750,000 to 900,000 distinct CDR3 sequences; about two fifths are singletons. The CDR3 spans 13 residues. Looked up from germline, CDR1 is MDHEN and CDR2 is SYDVKM. J gave up 0 bases and V 11 bases, and 5 bases lay outside the gene matches. This clonotype came up a few times. Its antigen is currently unknown. Patients were excluded because of uncontrolled infection, other autoimmune disease, pregnancy or lactation. Orbital computed tomography, thyroid ultrasound, serum thyroxine and TRAb, and clinical symptoms together informed the diagnoses.

V gene TRBV28 combines with J gene TRBJ2-5; 8 nucleotides agree with TRBD1. Sequencing used blood. This sequence was found in a young man with Graves' hyperthyroidism. CDR3 amino acids: CAVRDRYQETQYF. In DNA form, the CDR3 reads TGTGCCGTCCGGGACAGGTACCAAGAGACCCAGTACTTC. The full variable domain, with the rest looked up from reference TRBV28 and TRBJ2-5, is DVKVTQSSRYLVKRTGEKVFLECVQDMDHENMFWYRQDPGLGLRLIYFSYDVKMKEKGDIPEGYSVSREKKERFSLILESASTNQTSMYLCAVRDRYQETQYFGPGTRLLVL.